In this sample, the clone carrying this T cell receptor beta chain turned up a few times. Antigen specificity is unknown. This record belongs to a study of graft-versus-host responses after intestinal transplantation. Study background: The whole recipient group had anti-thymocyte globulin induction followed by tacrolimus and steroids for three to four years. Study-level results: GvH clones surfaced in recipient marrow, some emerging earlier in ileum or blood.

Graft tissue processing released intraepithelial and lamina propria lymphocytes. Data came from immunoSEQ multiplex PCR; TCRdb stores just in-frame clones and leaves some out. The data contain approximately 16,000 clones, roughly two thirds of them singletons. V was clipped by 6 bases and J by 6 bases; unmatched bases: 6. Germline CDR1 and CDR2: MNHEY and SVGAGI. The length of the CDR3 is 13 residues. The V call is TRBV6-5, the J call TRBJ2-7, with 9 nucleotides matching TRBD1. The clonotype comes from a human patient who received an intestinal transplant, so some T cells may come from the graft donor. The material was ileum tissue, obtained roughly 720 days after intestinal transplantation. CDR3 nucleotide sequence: TGTGCCAGCAGCCCCGGGACAGGGTTCGAGCAGTACTTC. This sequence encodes CASSPGTGFEQYF.